Listed below are T cell receptor beta chains from one sample, sequenced in a study of Ad26.COV2.S vaccination and SARS-CoV-2 variants. Produced via immunoSEQ multiplex PCR; TCRdb's table is partial and in-frame only. The sample has 350,000 to 500,000 clones; approximately 92% are singletons. The input for sequencing was peripheral blood, taken in a trial of Ad26.COV2.S vaccine versus placebo. Receptors were obtained from a person aged 18 to 59 who received the Ad26.COV2.S COVID-19 vaccine or a placebo. The CDR3 runs from the conserved cysteine through the conserved F or W. Fields, in order: V gene, J gene, clone size, D gene, CDR3 protein, CDR3 DNA. D genes are given only for firm matches. The size field is filled for only some rows; it gives once, few, many or a size class.

TRBV4-3	TRBJ1-5	.	.	CASSQDLARRSQPQHF	TGCGCCAGCAGCCAAGATCTCGCCAGGCGGTCTCAGCCCCAGCATTTT
TRBV11-3	TRBJ2-2	.	.	CASSPGFYTGELFF	TGTGCCAGCAGCCCGGGATTTTACACCGGGGAGCTGTTTTTT
TRBV5-1	TRBJ2-5	.	.	CASSLAGTNQETQYF	TGCGCCAGCAGCTTGGCCGGGACAAATCAAGAGACCCAGTACTTC
TRBV6-2/TRBV6-3	TRBJ1-2	once	.	CASSRQAGYGYTF	TGTGCCAGCAGTCGACAGGCGGGGTATGGCTACACCTTC
TRBV5-1	TRBJ1-5	.	.	CASSLAPHTGQPQHF	TGCGCCAGCAGCTTGGCCCCCCACACGGGTCAGCCCCAGCATTTT
TRBV5-1	TRBJ1-2	.	TRBD1	CASSVEGAGYTF	TGCGCCAGCAGCGTGGAGGGGGCGGGCTACACCTTC
TRBV11-3	TRBJ1-3	.	.	CASSLSGSSGNTIYF	TGTGCCAGCAGCTTGTCGGGGAGCTCTGGAAACACCATATATTTT
TRBV4-1	TRBJ1-5	.	.	CASSRDRPYSNQPQHF	TGCGCCAGCAGCCGAGACAGACCTTATAGCAATCAGCCCCAGCATTTT
TRBV5-1	TRBJ1-2	.	.	CASRPPEDANYGYTF	TGCGCCAGCAGGCCCCCCGAAGACGCTAACTATGGCTACACCTTC
TRBV5-1	TRBJ1-2	.	TRBD1	CASSLAGTGAFNYGYTF	TGCGCCAGCAGCTTGGCGGGGACAGGGGCCTTTAACTATGGCTACACCTTC
TRBV10-3	TRBJ1-2	.	.	CAIKRDTSSGYTF	TGTGCCATCAAGAGGGACACATCTTCCGGCTACACCTTC
TRBV18	TRBJ2-1	.	.	CASSPPSGIGYNEQFF	TGTGCCAGCTCACCACCTTCTGGGATCGGATACAATGAGCAGTTCTTC
TRBV30	TRBJ1-4	.	.	CAWSPMEINEKLFF	TGTGCCTGGAGCCCTATGGAAATTAATGAAAAACTGTTTTTT
TRBV28	TRBJ1-2	.	TRBD1	CASSPQGREYGYTF	TGTGCCAGCAGTCCACAGGGGAGGGAGTATGGCTACACCTTC
TRBV18	TRBJ1-3	.	.	CASSPPGRGTGNTIYF	TGTGCCAGCTCACCACCGGGGAGGGGGACTGGAAACACCATATATTTT
TRBV24-1	TRBJ2-5	.	.	CATSDLGRDRQETQYF	TGTGCCACCAGTGATTTGGGGCGGGACCGACAAGAGACCCAGTACTTC
TRBV4-1	TRBJ1-5	.	.	CASSQGELGAPPYSNQPQHF	TGCGCCAGCAGCCAAGGGGAGCTGGGGGCGCCGCCATATAGCAATCAGCCCCAGCATTTT
TRBV29-1	TRBJ2-3	.	.	CSVGTFTSTDTQYF	TGCAGCGTGGGGACCTTTACTAGCACAGATACGCAGTATTTT
TRBV6-4	TRBJ2-1	.	.	CASSAPGCSSYNEQFF	TGTGCCAGCAGTGCCCCTGGCTGTAGCTCCTACAATGAGCAGTTCTTC